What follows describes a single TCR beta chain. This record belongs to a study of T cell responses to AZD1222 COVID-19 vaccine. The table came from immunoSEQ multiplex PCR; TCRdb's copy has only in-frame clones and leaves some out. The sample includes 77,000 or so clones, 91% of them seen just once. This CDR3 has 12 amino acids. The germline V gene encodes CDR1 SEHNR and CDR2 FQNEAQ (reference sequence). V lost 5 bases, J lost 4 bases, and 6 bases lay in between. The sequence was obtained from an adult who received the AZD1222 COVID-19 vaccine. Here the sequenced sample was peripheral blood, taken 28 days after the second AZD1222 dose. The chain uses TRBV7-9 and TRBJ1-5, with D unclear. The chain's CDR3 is CASSALNQPQHF. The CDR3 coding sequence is TGTGCCAGCAGCGCCCTGAATCAGCCCCAGCATTTT.